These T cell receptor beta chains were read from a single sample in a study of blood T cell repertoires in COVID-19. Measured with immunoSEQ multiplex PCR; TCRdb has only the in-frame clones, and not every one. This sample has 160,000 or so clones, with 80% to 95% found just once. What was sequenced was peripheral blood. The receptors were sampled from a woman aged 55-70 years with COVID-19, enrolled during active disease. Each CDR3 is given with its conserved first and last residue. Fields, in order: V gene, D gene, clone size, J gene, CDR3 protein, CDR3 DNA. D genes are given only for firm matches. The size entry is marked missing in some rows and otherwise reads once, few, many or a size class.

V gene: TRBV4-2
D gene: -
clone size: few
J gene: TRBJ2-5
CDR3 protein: CASSQGLQGAEETQYF
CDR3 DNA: TGTGCCAGCAGCCAAGGCCTGCAGGGTGCGGAAGAGACCCAGTACTTC

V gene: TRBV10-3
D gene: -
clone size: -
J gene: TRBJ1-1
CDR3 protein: CATSRGGNTEAFF
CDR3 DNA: TGTGCCACCTCTCGGGGGGGGAACACTGAAGCTTTCTTT

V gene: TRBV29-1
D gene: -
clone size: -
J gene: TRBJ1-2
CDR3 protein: CSVEGGVTNGYTF
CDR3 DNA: TGCAGCGTTGAGGGGGGAGTGACAAATGGCTACACCTTC

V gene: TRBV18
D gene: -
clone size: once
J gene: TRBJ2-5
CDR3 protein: CASSPAGRGQETQYF
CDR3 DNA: TGTGCCAGCTCACCAGCAGGGAGGGGGCAAGAGACCCAGTACTTC

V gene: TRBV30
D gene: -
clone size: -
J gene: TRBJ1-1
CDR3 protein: CAWGPSGGWGTEAFF
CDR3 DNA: TGTGCCTGGGGCCCCTCGGGGGGTTGGGGAACTGAAGCTTTCTTT

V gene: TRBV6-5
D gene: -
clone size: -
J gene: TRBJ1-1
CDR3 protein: CASSPLHAGEAFF
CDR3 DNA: TGTGCCAGCAGTCCCCTCCACGCGGGTGAAGCTTTCTTT

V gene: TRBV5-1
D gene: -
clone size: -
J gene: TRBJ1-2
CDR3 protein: CASSGSGGAYGYTF
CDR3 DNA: TGCGCCAGCAGCGGGTCGGGGGGCGCCTATGGCTACACCTTC

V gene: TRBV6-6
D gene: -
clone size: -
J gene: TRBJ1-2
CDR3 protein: CASSGASNYGYTF
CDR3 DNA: TGTGCCAGCAGTGGGGCATCTAACTATGGCTACACCTTC

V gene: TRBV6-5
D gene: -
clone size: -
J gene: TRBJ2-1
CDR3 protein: CASSYSVANEQFF
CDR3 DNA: TGTGCCAGCAGTTACTCAGTAGCCAATGAGCAGTTCTTC

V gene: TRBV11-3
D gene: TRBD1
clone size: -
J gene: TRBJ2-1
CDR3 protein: CASSLGQGPREQFF
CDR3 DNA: TGTGCCAGCAGCTTGGGACAGGGCCCTCGGGAGCAGTTCTTC

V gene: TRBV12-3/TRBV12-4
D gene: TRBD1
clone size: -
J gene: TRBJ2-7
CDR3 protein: CASSEQGDHEQYF
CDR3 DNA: TGTGCCAGCAGTGAACAGGGGGACCACGAGCAGTACTTC

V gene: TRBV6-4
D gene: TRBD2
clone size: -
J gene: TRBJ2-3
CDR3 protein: CASSDSVAGSTDTQYF
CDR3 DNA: TGTGCCAGCAGTGACTCGGTAGCGGGGTCCACAGATACGCAGTATTTT

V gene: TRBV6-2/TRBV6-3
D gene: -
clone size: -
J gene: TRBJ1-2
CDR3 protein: CASSYSGARPNYGYTF
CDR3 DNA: TGTGCCAGCAGTTACTCGGGCGCCAGACCTAACTATGGCTACACCTTC

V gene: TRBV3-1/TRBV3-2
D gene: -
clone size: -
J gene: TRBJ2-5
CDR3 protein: CASSPGTRETQYF
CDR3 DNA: TGTGCCAGCAGCCCCGGGACACGAGAGACCCAGTACTTC

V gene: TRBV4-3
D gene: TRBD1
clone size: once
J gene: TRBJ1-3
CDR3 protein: CASSRDRTTGNTIYF
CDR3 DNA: TGCGCCAGCAGCCGGGACAGGACCACTGGAAACACCATATATTTT

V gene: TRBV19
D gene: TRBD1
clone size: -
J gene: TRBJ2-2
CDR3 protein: CASSGQVVTGELFF
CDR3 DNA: TGTGCCAGTAGCGGACAGGTGGTCACCGGGGAGCTGTTTTTT

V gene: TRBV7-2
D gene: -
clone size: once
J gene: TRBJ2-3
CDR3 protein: CASSPAQGWETDTQYF
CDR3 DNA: TGTGCCAGCAGCCCCGCTCAGGGGTGGGAAACAGATACGCAGTATTTT

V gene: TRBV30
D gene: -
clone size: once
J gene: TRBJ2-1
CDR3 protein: CAWTKQTGEGDEQFF
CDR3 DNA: TGTGCCTGGACGAAGCAGACGGGGGAAGGGGATGAGCAGTTCTTC

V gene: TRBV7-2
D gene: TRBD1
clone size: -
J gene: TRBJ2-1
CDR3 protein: CASSRTGQSYNEQFF
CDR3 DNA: TGTGCCAGCAGCCGGACAGGGCAATCCTACAATGAGCAGTTCTTC

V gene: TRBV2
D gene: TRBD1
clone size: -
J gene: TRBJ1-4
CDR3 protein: CASSAQGWSNEKLFF
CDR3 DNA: TGTGCCAGCAGTGCACAGGGGTGGTCTAATGAAAAACTGTTTTTT

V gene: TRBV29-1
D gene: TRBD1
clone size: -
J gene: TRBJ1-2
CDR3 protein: CSVDSGQGGNYGYTF
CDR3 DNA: TGCAGCGTTGATTCCGGACAGGGAGGAAACTATGGCTACACCTTC

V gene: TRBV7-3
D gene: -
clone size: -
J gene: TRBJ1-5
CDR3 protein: CASSIDRDQPQHF
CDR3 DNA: TGTGCCAGCAGCATCGATCGGGATCAGCCCCAGCATTTT

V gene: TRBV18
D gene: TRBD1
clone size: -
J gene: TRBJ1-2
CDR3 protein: CASSPPNRGKGYGYTF
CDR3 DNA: TGTGCCAGCTCACCACCTAACAGGGGGAAAGGCTATGGCTACACCTTC

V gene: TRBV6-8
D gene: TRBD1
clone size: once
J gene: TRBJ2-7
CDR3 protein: CARTGKDEQYF
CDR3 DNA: TGTGCCAGGACAGGGAAAGATGAGCAGTACTTC

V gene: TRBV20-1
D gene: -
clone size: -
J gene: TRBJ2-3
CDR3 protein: CSARQADTQYF
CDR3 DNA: TGCAGTGCTAGACAGGCAGATACGCAGTATTTT

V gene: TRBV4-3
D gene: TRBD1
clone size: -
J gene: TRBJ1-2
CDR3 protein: CASSQEEGADYGYTF
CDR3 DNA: TGCGCCAGCAGCCAAGAGGAGGGGGCAGACTATGGCTACACCTTC

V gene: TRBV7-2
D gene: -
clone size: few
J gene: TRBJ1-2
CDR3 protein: CASSLSSAYGYTF
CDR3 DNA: TGTGCCAGCAGCTTAAGTAGCGCGTATGGCTACACCTTC

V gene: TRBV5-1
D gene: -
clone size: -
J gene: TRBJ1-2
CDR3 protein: CASSGSTGSNYGYTF
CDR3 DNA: TGCGCCAGCAGCGGATCGACAGGATCTAACTATGGCTACACCTTC

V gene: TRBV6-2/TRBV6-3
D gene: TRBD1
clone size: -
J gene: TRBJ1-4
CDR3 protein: CASSDAGTGAEKLFF
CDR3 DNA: TGTGCCAGCAGCGACGCCGGGACAGGGGCCGAAAAACTGTTTTTT

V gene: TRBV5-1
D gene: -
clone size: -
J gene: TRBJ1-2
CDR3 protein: CASSLAGNYGYTF
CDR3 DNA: TGCGCCAGCAGCTTGGCGGGGAACTATGGCTACACCTTC

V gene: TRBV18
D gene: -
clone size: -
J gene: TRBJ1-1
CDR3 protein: CASSLSGTTAGTEAFF
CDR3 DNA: TGTGCCAGCTCACTCTCCGGGACTACCGCGGGGACTGAAGCTTTCTTT

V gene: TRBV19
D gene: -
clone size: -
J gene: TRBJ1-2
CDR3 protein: CASSPGGGRVDYGYTF
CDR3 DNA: TGTGCCAGTAGCCCGGGTGGGGGCAGGGTTGACTATGGCTACACCTTC

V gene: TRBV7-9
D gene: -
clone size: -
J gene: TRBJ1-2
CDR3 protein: CASTRSEQYGYTF
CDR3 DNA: TGTGCCAGCACCCGATCCGAACAATATGGCTACACCTTC

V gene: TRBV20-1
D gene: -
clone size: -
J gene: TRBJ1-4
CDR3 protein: CSASSGRRVVATNEKLFF
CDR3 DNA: TGCAGTGCTAGTTCGGGTAGGAGAGTAGTTGCAACTAATGAAAAACTGTTTTTT

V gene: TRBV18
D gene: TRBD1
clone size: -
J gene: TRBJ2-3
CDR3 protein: CASSSRDSPTDTQYF
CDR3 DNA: TGTGCCAGCTCCTCTAGGGACAGTCCCACAGATACGCAGTATTTT

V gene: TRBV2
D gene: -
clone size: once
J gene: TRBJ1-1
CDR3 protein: CASSDPMGGETEAFF
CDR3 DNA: TGTGCCAGCAGTGACCCTATGGGGGGGGAAACTGAAGCTTTCTTT

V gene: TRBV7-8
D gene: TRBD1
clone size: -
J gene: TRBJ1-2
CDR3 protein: CASSLAALQGNGYTF
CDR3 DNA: TGTGCCAGCAGCTTAGCGGCACTACAGGGGAATGGCTACACCTTC

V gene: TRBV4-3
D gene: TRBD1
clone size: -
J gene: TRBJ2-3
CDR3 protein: CASSQETGGYTRDTQYF
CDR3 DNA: TGCGCCAGCAGCCAAGAAACAGGGGGCTATACCCGGGATACGCAGTATTTT

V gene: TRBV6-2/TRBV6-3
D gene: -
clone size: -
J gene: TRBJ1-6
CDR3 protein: CASSYTGHYNSPLHF
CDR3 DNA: TGTGCCAGCAGTTACACGGGACACTATAATTCACCCCTCCACTTT

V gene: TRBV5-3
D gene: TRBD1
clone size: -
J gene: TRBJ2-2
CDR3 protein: CARSPQEGTGLDTGELFF
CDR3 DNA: TGTGCCAGAAGCCCTCAGGAAGGGACAGGGTTGGACACCGGGGAGCTGTTTTTT

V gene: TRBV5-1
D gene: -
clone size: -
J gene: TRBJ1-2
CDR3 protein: CASSLGRAEGLHYGYTF
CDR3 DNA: TGCGCCAGCAGCTTGGGCAGGGCGGAGGGTTTGCACTATGGCTACACCTTC

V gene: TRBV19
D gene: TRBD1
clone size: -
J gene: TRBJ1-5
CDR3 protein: CASSIEDPRQGRMNQPQHF
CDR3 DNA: TGTGCCAGTAGTATAGAGGACCCTCGACAGGGACGGATGAATCAGCCCCAGCATTTT

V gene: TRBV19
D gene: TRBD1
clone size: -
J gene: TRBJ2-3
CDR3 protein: CASRRDRTGRTDTQYF
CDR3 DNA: TGTGCCAGTCGTAGGGATCGGACAGGGCGAACAGATACGCAGTATTTT

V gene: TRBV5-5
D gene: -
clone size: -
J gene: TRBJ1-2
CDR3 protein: CASSLAVNYGYTF
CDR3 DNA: TGTGCCAGCAGCTTGGCCGTTAACTATGGCTACACCTTC

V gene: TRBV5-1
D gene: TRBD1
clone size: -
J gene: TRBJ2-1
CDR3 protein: CASSPRQGSDNEQFF
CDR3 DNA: TGCGCCAGCAGCCCCAGACAGGGATCGGACAATGAGCAGTTCTTC

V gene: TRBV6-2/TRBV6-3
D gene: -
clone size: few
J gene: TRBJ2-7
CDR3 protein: CASSPRRGLNEQYF
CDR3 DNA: TGTGCCAGCAGCCCAAGGCGGGGGCTAAACGAGCAGTACTTC

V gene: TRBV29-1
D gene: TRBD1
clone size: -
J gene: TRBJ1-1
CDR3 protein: CSVSQGARTEAFF
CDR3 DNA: TGCAGCGTGTCACAGGGGGCGCGAACTGAAGCTTTCTTT

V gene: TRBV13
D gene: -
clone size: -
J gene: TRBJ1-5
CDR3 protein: CASSLRPRDQPQHF
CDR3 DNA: TGTGCCAGCAGCCTAAGGCCCAGGGATCAGCCCCAGCATTTT

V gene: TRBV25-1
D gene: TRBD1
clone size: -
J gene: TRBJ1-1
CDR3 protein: CASLRGTGVGAEAFF
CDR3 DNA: TGTGCCAGCCTGAGGGGGACAGGGGTTGGGGCTGAAGCTTTCTTT

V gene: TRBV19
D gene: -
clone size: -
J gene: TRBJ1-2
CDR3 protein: CASRKRQLAAYGYTF
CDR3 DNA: TGTGCCAGTAGGAAGAGACAGCTGGCTGCCTATGGCTACACCTTC

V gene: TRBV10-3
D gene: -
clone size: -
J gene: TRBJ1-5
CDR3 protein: CAISESEGLHQPQHF
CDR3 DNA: TGTGCCATCAGTGAGTCTGAGGGTCTGCATCAGCCCCAGCATTTT

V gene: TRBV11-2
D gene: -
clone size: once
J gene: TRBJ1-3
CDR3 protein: CASSLLAGNTIYF
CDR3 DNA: TGTGCCAGCAGCTTACTGGCCGGAAACACCATATATTTT

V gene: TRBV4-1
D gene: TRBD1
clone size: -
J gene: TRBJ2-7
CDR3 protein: CASSHLSGTGAHEQYF
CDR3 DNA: TGCGCCAGCAGCCACCTCTCCGGGACAGGGGCCCACGAGCAGTACTTC

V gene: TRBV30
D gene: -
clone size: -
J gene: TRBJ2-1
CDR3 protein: CAWDSYEQFF
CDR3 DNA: TGTGCCTGGGATTCATATGAGCAGTTCTTC

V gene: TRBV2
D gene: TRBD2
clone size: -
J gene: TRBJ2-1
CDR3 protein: CASSVTSGGHNEQFF
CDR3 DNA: TGTGCCAGCAGCGTGACTAGCGGGGGCCACAATGAGCAGTTCTTC